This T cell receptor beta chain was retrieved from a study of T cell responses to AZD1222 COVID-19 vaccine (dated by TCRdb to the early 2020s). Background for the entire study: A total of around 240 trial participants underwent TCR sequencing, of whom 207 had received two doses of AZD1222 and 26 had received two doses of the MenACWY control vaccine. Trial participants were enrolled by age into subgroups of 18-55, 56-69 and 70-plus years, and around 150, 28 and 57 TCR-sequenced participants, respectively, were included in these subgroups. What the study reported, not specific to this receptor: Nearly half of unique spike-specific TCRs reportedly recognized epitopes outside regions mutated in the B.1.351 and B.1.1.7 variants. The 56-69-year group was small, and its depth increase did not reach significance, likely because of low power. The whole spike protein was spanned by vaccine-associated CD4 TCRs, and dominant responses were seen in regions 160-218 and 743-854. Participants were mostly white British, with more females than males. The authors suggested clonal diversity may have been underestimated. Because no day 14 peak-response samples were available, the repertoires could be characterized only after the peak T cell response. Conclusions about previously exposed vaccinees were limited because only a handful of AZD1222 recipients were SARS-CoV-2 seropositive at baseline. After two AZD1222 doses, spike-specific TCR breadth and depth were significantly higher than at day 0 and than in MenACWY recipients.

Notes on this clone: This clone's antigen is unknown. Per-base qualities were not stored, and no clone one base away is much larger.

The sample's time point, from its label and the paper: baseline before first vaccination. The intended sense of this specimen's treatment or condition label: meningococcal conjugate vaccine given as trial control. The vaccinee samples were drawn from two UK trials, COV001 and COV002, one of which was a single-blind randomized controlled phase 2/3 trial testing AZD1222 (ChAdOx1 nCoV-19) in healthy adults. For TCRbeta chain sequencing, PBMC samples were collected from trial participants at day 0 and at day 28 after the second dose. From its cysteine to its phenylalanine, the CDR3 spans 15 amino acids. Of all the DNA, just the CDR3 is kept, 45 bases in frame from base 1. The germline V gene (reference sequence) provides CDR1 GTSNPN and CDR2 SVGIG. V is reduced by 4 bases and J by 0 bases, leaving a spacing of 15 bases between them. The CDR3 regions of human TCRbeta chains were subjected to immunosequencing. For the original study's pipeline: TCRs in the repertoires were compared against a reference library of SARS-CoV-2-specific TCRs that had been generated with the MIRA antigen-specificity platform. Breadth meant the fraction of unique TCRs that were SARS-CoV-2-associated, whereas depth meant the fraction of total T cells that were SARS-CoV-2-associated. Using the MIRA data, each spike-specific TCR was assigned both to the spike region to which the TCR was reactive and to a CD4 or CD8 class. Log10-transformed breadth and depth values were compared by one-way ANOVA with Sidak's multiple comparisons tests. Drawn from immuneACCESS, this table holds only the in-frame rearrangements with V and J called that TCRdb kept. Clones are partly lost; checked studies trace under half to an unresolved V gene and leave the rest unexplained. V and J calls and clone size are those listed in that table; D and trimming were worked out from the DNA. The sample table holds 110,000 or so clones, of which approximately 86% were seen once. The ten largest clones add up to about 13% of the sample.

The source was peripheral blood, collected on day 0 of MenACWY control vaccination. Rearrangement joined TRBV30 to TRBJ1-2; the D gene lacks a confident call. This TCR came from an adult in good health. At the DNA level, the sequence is TGTGCCTGGACCCCTCTGGGCGCTGCTAACTATGGCTACACCTTC. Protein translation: CAWTPLGAANYGYTF.